This T cell receptor (beta chain) was identified during a study of CD8 T cells in ankylosing spondylitis. CDR1 is SGHRS, CDR2 YFSETQ, per germline. The CDR3 extends over 17 amino acids. Losses at the gene ends were 4 bases for V and 7 bases for J; bases not matched to a gene: 10. One entry per CDR3 protein, called by TCRdb with MiXCR from the 5' RACE reads. The sample contains about 96,000 distinct CDR3 sequences, around 30% of which appear only once. This clonotype was seen a handful of times. What it recognizes is unknown. The study's findings and limits: Disease-linked clones bore a CD8+ phenotype and were relatively rare in peripheral blood.

Sequenced sample: blood, either unsorted or a sorted T cell fraction (not recorded which). The chain recombines TRBV5-1 with TRBJ2-1, with TRBD2 matching 14 bases. The clonotype originates from a male donor with ankylosing spondylitis or in good health (not recorded which). As DNA, the CDR3 is TGCGCCAGCAGCAGAGGACTAGCGGGAGGCACGGATAATGAGCAGTTCTTC. This gives the protein CASSRGLAGGTDNEQFF.